The 15 T cell receptor beta chains given below trace back to one sample, sequenced in a study of blood T cell repertoires in COVID-19 (dated by TCRdb to the early 2020s). The library was prepared using the immunoSEQ multiplex PCR assay. Imported from immuneACCESS, the table was reduced by TCRdb to in-frame sequences with V and J called. These copies leave out some clones; in studies compared against another copy, an unresolved V gene accounts for under half, and the cause of the remainder is not known. In this sample the table shows 28,000 or so clones, 80% to 90% of which occur a single time. 28% of the sample goes to the ten largest clones. The sample was peripheral blood. Receptors were obtained from a woman of 80 years or more with COVID-19, enrolled during active disease.

This clone appeared a single time. V gene TRBV7-2 combines with J gene TRBJ1-2; the D gene is possibly TRBD1 (5 bases). This CDR3 contains 15 residues. V dropped 2 bases and J dropped 4 bases, with 14 bases sitting between them. Germline V gives CDR1 SGHTA, CDR2 FQGNSA. This CDR3 is CASSLSQGLGYGYTF. The CDR3 nucleotides read TGTGCCAGCAGCTTATCCCAGGGTTTGGGCTATGGCTACACCTTC.

The V call is TRBV11-2, the J call TRBJ1-2, with 8 bases that match TRBD1. The CDR3 runs to 14 residues. Unmatched junction bases numbered 6, after V lost 3 bases and J lost 6 bases. Germline V gives CDR1 SGHAT, CDR2 FQNNGV. The CDR3 loop reads CASSLNRGINGYTF. CDR3 coding DNA: TGTGCCAGCAGCTTGAACAGGGGGATCAATGGCTACACCTTC.

The V gene is TRBV5-1, the J gene TRBJ1-2; 7 nucleotides align to TRBD1. This CDR3 has 14 residues. Germline assignment: CDR1 SGHRS and CDR2 YFSETQ. V dropped 2 bases and J dropped 7; count of bases not matched to a gene: 8. As DNA, the CDR3 is TGCGCCAGCAGCTTCGAGACAGGGTTGCCTGGCTACACCTTC. This codes for CASSFETGLPGYTF.

The CDR3 spells CASSLSNGVGEQYF. The CDR3 nucleotides read TGTGCCAGCAGCTTATCAAACGGGGTCGGCGAGCAGTACTTC. This chain connects TRBV7-2 to TRBJ2-7, with a weak D call TRBD2 (5 bases). V gave up 2 bases and J gave up 6 bases, with 14 bases separating them. The length of the CDR3 is 14 residues. Germline CDR1 SGHTA, CDR2 FQGNSA.

This chain connects TRBV6-5 to TRBJ1-2, with a tentative D call TRBD1 (6 bases). The CDR3 runs to 15 residues. The germline V gene has CDR1 MNHEY and CDR2 SVGAGI. Between the trimmed V and J ends, which lost 6 bases and 8 bases, there was a span of 22 bases. The CDR3 DNA reads as TGTGCCAGCAGCCTGATCTCTACAGGGACCTCCGGCTACACCTTC. This encodes CASSLISTGTSGYTF.

The rearrangement uses TRBV5-1 and TRBJ1-1; 8 bases agree with TRBD1. CDR3 length equals 15 residues. Germline CDR1 reads SGHRS; CDR2 reads YFSETQ. J was trimmed by 0 bases and V by 7 bases; bases with no gene match: 8. The CDR3 loop is CASQRTGQMNTEAFF. CDR3 DNA: TGCGCCAGCCAGAGGACAGGGCAGATGAACACTGAAGCTTTCTTT.

V usage is TRBV7-2 and J usage is TRBJ2-3; 8 nucleotides align to TRBD2. V was clipped by 1 base and J by 6 bases; unmatched bases: 15. Per the germline V gene, CDR1 is SGHTA and CDR2 is FQGNSA. The CDR3 is made up of 18 amino acids. The CDR3 DNA reads as TGTGCCAGCAGCTTAGAAGTTTACAGCGGGGGCTCCCGGGATACGCAGTATTTT. Its protein product is CASSLEVYSGGSRDTQYF.

The chain has TRBV10-3 and TRBJ2-3, with 8 positions matching TRBD2. The CDR3 has 15 residues. Germline CDR1 and CDR2: ENHRY and SYGVKD. Losses at the gene ends were 4 bases for V and 0 bases for J; bases not matched to a gene: 3. CDR3 loop: CAISGIAGSTDTQYF. Here the CDR3 DNA reads TGTGCCATCAGTGGGATAGCGGGGAGCACAGATACGCAGTATTTT.

This rearrangement joins TRBV6-5 to TRBJ2-1; the match to TRBD2 covers 10 bases. The germline CDR1 and CDR2 sequences are MNHEY and SVGAGI. The trim removed 1 base at V and 7 bases at J, leaving 7 bases unmatched. CDR3 length: 16 amino acids. The CDR3: CASSYFRAGGRNEQFF. CDR3 in DNA: TGTGCCAGCAGTTACTTTCGAGCGGGGGGGCGGAATGAGCAGTTCTTC.

This clone has just a few counts. The V and J genes are TRBV7-8 and TRBJ2-7; TRBD1 is a possible D gene (6 bases). V was pared by 1 base and J by 0 bases, with 7 bases between. The CDR3 covers 14 residues. The germline CDR1 and CDR2 sequences are SGHVS and FQNEAQ. In DNA form, the CDR3 reads TGTGCCAGCAGCTTAGTGGACAGCTCCTACGAGCAGTACTTC. Translated, it gives CASSLVDSSYEQYF. The complete variable domain, with remaining parts taken from reference TRBV7-8 and TRBJ2-7, reads GAGVSQSPRYKVAKRGQDVALRCDPISGHVSLFWYQQALGQGPEFLTYFQNEAQLDKSGLPSDRFFAERPEGSVSTLKIQRTQQEDSAVYLCASSLVDSSYEQYFGPGTRLTVT.

This chain links TRBV5-6 with TRBJ1-2; 9 nucleotides agree with TRBD1. The CDR3 consists of 13 residues. Germline V gene data show CDR1 as SGHDT and CDR2 as YYEEEE. The V and J ends lost 0 bases and 6 bases, in that order; junction bases with no gene match: 0. The CDR3 here is CASSLGTGDGYTF. CDR3 coding DNA: TGTGCCAGCAGCTTGGGGACAGGGGATGGCTACACCTTC. Based on the CDR3 plus reference TRBV5-6 and TRBJ1-2, the full variable domain is DAGVTQSPTHLIKTRGQQVTLRCSPKSGHDTVSWYQQALGQGPQFIFQYYEEEERQRGNFPDRFSGHQFPNYSSELNVNALLLGDSALYLCASSLGTGDGYTFGSGTRLTVV.

The V call is TRBV5-5, the J call TRBJ2-4; D is undetermined. CDR3 size: 14 residues. Trimming shortened V by 2 bases and J by 0 bases, and 6 bases separated the two germline ends. Germline V gives CDR1 SGHKS, CDR2 YYEKEE (reference sequence). The chain's CDR3 is CASSFIEAKNIQYF. Written as DNA, the CDR3 is TGTGCCAGCAGCTTTATAGAAGCCAAAAACATTCAGTACTTC. Full variable domain (remainder filled in from reference TRBV5-5 and TRBJ2-4): DAGVTQSPTHLIKTRGQQVTLRCSPISGHKSVSWYQQVLGQGPQFIFQYYEKEERGRGNFPDRFSARQFPNYSSELNVNALLLGDSALYLCASSFIEAKNIQYFGAGTRLSVL.

This clone was seen a single time. This chain connects TRBV6-1 to TRBJ2-5, with 10 bases matching TRBD1. The CDR3 covers 16 residues. Germline V gene sequence: CDR1 MNHNS, CDR2 SASEGT. Unmatched junction bases numbered 11, after V lost 4 bases and J lost 6 bases. CDR3 sequence reads: CASSGHRDRGGKTQYF. The CDR3 bases are TGTGCCAGCAGTGGCCACCGGGACAGGGGAGGGAAGACCCAGTACTTC.

The rearrangement links TRBV7-2 to TRBJ1-2, with D hard to call. The CDR3 totals 13 residues. Germline values: CDR1 SGHTA, CDR2 FQGNSA. Trimming stripped 6 bases from V and 0 bases from J, with 8 bases between. The chain's CDR3 is CASRLPANYGYTF. The CDR3 DNA follows: TGTGCCAGCAGGCTGCCAGCTAACTATGGCTACACCTTC.

The chain recombines TRBV3-1 (or the pseudogene TRBV3-2) with TRBJ2-7; D may be TRBD1 (5 bases). The germline V and J ends were trimmed by 1 base and 0 bases, with 7 bases remaining between them. This CDR3 is 14 amino acids long. The germline V gene encodes CDR1 LGHDT and CDR2 YNNKEL (reference sequence). This CDR3 reads CASSQGRASYEQYF. The CDR3 DNA reads TGTGCCAGCAGCCAAGGCAGGGCCTCCTACGAGCAGTACTTC.